Shown below are 32 T cell receptor beta chains from a single sample sequenced in a study of T cell responses to AZD1222 COVID-19 vaccine. The repertoire was sequenced with immunoSEQ multiplex PCR; TCRdb's copy has only in-frame clones and lacks some. Here the sample spans 120,000 or so clones, around 85% being singletons. This material consisted of peripheral blood, taken on day 0 of AZD1222 vaccination. These receptors were collected from an adult in good health.

The chain is built from TRBV7-2 and TRBJ2-4; D may be TRBD2 (6 bases). CDR1 is SGHTA and CDR2 is FQGNSA in the germline V gene. This CDR3 is 16 amino acids long. Trimming took 5 bases from V and 5 from J, leaving 19 bases between them. The CDR3 sequence is CASSASVGLAENIQYF. CDR3 bases: TGTGCCAGCAGCGCTAGCGTTGGCCTAGCTGAAAACATTCAGTACTTC.

This sequence joins TRBV12-3 or TRBV12-4 and TRBJ2-2; no firm D call. V was clipped by 2 bases and J by 8 bases, with 6 bases between them. The CDR3 loop spans 12 amino acids. CDR3 amino acids: CASSLMSGELFF. The CDR3 nucleotides read TGTGCCAGCAGTTTAATGTCTGGGGAGCTGTTTTTT.

The chain couples TRBV7-2 to TRBJ1-5; 7 bases fit TRBD1. The CDR3 contains 14 residues. Germline V gives CDR1 SGHTA, CDR2 FQGNSA. The V segment lost 5 bases and the J segment 4 bases; nucleotides outside the gene matches: 5. Here the CDR3 DNA reads TGTGCCAGCAGCCCGACAGGGAGGAATCAGCCCCAGCATTTT. As protein: CASSPTGRNQPQHF.

V gene TRBV5-1 combines with J gene TRBJ1-1; a weak D match, TRBD1 (5 bases). Germline CDR1 and CDR2: SGHRS and YFSETQ. CDR3 size: 13 residues. Trimming stripped 0 bases from V and 8 bases from J, with 11 bases between. CDR3 residues: CASSLAGTTEAFF. The CDR3 region has the DNA TGCGCCAGCAGCTTGGCCGGGACCACCGAAGCTTTCTTT.

The gene calls are TRBV27 and TRBJ2-7, with 13 bases identical to TRBD2. V was pared by 6 bases and J by 3 bases, with 14 bases of the junction left unmatched. CDR1 MNHEY and CDR2 SMNVEV come from the germline V gene (reference sequence). The CDR3 is made up of 18 amino acids. CDR3 sequence reads: CASRSHGLAGDGGYEQYF. In DNA, the CDR3 is TGTGCCAGCAGATCACATGGACTAGCGGGGGATGGGGGCTACGAGCAGTACTTC.

As to this clone: Within the sample, other DNA sequences also encode this same CDR3. V and J are TRBV7-9 and TRBJ2-2; either TRBD1 or TRBD2 may fit D (6 bases each). V lost 3 bases, J lost 5 bases, and 10 bases lay in between. Germline loops: CDR1 SEHNR, CDR2 FQNEAQ (reference sequence). The length of the CDR3 is 14 residues. The CDR3 nucleotides read TGTGCCAGCAGCTTGGTAGGGGGGACCGGGGAGCTGTTTTTT. It encodes CASSLVGGTGELFF. Drawing the rest from reference TRBV7-9 and TRBJ2-2, the complete variable domain is DTGVSQNPRHKITKRGQNVTFRCDPISEHNRLYWYRQTLGQGPEFLTYFQNEAQLEKSRLLSDRFSAERPKGSFSTLEIQRTEQGDSAMYLCASSLVGGTGELFFGEGSRLTVL.

The chain recombines TRBV6-5 with TRBJ2-1; TRBD1 aligns across 8 bases. The CDR3 is 15 residues long. With V trimmed by 5 bases and J by 0 bases, 3 bases remained unmatched. Per the germline V gene, CDR1 is MNHEY and CDR2 is SVGAGI. The CDR3 loop reads CASSTDRVSYNEQFF. The CDR3 DNA follows: TGTGCCAGCAGTACGGACAGGGTCTCCTACAATGAGCAGTTCTTC.

V usage is TRBV6-2 or TRBV6-3 and J usage is TRBJ2-7; 9 bases align to TRBD2. CDR1 MNHEY and CDR2 SVGEGT come from the germline V gene. V lost 2 bases to trimming and J lost 7 bases; unmatched junction nucleotides: 3. CDR3 length: 13 amino acids. The CDR3 DNA reads as TGTGCCAGCAGTTACCCGCGGGGGGGGGAGCAGTACTTC. It codes for CASSYPRGGEQYF.

V and J are TRBV6-4 and TRBJ1-1, with 7 bases that match TRBD1. Germline CDR1 is MRHNA and CDR2 is SNTAGT. The CDR3 spans 14 residues. J lost 5 bases, V lost 3 bases, and 6 bases had no gene match. This CDR3 reads CASSEYAGGTEAFF. The CDR3 DNA sequence: TGTGCCAGCAGTGAATATGCAGGGGGAACTGAAGCTTTCTTT.

This chain connects TRBV3-1 (or the pseudogene TRBV3-2) to TRBJ2-3, with D perhaps TRBD2 (5 bases). In germline, CDR1 is LGHDT, CDR2 YNNKEL (reference sequence). V was clipped by 0 bases and J by 0 bases, with 13 bases between them. This CDR3 has 17 amino acids. CDR3 coding DNA: TGTGCCAGCAGCCAAGATTTCCTAGCAGCTAGCACAGATACGCAGTATTTT. Translation gives CASSQDFLAASTDTQYF.

This clone showed up just once. The chain employs TRBV27 and TRBJ1-2, with D unclear. This CDR3 is 15 amino acids long. Germline CDR1 reads MNHEY; CDR2 reads SMNVEV (reference sequence). Trimming took off 3 bases at V and 5 bases at J, with 16 bases between the two ends. The CDR3 sequence: CASSFLPPLMYGYTF. CDR3 nucleotides: TGTGCCAGCAGTTTTTTGCCGCCACTTATGTATGGCTACACCTTC.

The chain links TRBV5-6 to TRBJ1-4; no clear D. The germline V and J ends were trimmed by 2 bases and 7 bases, with 12 bases remaining between them. CDR3 length: 14 residues. Germline CDR1 SGHDT, CDR2 YYEEEE. The CDR3 sequence is CASSFLLTSEKLFF. CDR3 in DNA: TGTGCCAGCAGCTTTTTGTTAACGAGTGAAAAACTGTTTTTT.

This CDR3 is CASGGLNYEQYF. CDR3 bases: TGTGCCAGCGGGGGTCTTAATTACGAGCAGTACTTC. The chain has TRBV12-3 or TRBV12-4 and TRBJ2-7, with D tentatively TRBD1 or TRBD2 (5 bases each). The CDR3 totals 12 residues. The germline V and J ends were trimmed by 8 bases and 4 bases, with 12 bases remaining between them.

The chain couples TRBV4-3 to TRBJ2-7, with D unresolved. This CDR3 spans 16 amino acids. CDR1 is LGHNA, CDR2 YSLEER, per germline. V was shortened by 0 bases and J by 6 bases, with 18 bases between the two germline ends. The chain's CDR3 is CASSQDYHLTLAEQYF. Written as DNA, the CDR3 is TGCGCCAGCAGCCAAGATTACCACCTCACGCTGGCCGAGCAGTACTTC.

V usage is TRBV3-1 (or the pseudogene TRBV3-2) and J usage is TRBJ2-5; D gene uncertain. The germline gives CDR1 LGHDT, CDR2 YNNKEL (reference sequence). This CDR3 is built from 14 residues. V lost 7 bases and J 0 bases, leaving 12 bases between the germline ends. Here the CDR3 reads CASTRYLYQETQYF. The CDR3, as DNA: TGTGCCAGCACCCGATACCTGTACCAAGAGACCCAGTACTTC.

This clone was seen many times. This CDR3 is also generated by other DNA sequences in the sample. V is TRBV7-9 and J is TRBJ2-7, with D possibly matching TRBD1 (5 bases). The CDR3 runs to 13 residues. The germline V gene has CDR1 SEHNR and CDR2 FQNEAQ (reference sequence). Trimming took off 3 bases at V and 1 base at J, with 7 bases between the two ends. The CDR3: CASSLPGSYEQYF. The DNA for the CDR3 is TGTGCCAGCAGCTTGCCAGGGTCCTACGAGCAGTACTTC.

The chain recombines TRBV6-5 with TRBJ1-5; no firm D call. V was shortened by 5 bases and J by 3 bases, with 5 bases between the two germline ends. CDR1 MNHEY and CDR2 SVGAGI come from the germline V gene. The CDR3 covers 12 residues. Written as DNA, the CDR3 is TGTGCCAGCAGTCCCCCCAATCAGCCCCAGCATTTT. It translates to CASSPPNQPQHF.

The gene calls are TRBV4-3 and TRBJ1-6; D possibly corresponds to TRBD1 (5 bases). The germline CDR1 and CDR2 sequences are LGHNA and YSLEER. V lost 0 bases and J lost 10, with 16 bases in between. The CDR3 is 16 amino acids. The CDR3 region is CASSQDGSGGGSPLHF. As DNA, the CDR3 is TGCGCCAGCAGCCAAGATGGATCGGGGGGTGGGTCACCCCTCCACTTT.

V gene TRBV5-4 combines with J gene TRBJ2-5; D may match TRBD1 or TRBD2 (5 bases each). V was clipped by 4 bases and J by 9 bases, with 16 bases between them. In germline, CDR1 is SGHNT, CDR2 YYREEE (reference sequence). There are 13 residues in the CDR3. This CDR3 reads CASSLPYGAAQYF. Here the CDR3 DNA reads TGTGCCAGCAGCCTCCCTTACGGGGCTGCCCAGTACTTC.

As to this clone: This sample includes further DNA sequences coding for the same CDR3. The rearrangement uses TRBV3-1 (or the pseudogene TRBV3-2) and TRBJ1-1; no clear D gene. This CDR3 is built from 13 residues. In germline, CDR1 is LGHDT, CDR2 YNNKEL (reference sequence). Trimming removed 1 base at V and 1 base at J, with 4 bases between. The CDR3, as DNA: TGTGCCAGCAGCCAAGGTGGGAACACTGAAGCTTTCTTT. Translated: CASSQGGNTEAFF.

J is TRBJ2-6 and V is TRBV19; maybe TRBD2 (7 bases). The CDR3 runs 16 residues. Germline CDR1 and CDR2: LNHDA and SQIVND (reference sequence). V lost 5 bases and J lost 2, with 13 bases in between. The CDR3 nucleotides read TGTGCCAGTAGTGCCGTGGGGGGGCCTGGGGCCAACGTCCTGACTTTC. Translation: CASSAVGGPGANVLTF.

The chain joins TRBV7-2 to TRBJ1-1; TRBD1 matches at 8 bases. The V and J ends lost 5 bases and 4 bases, in that order; junction bases with no gene match: 6. The CDR3 covers 14 residues. Germline loops: CDR1 SGHTA, CDR2 FQGNSA. DNA for the CDR3: TGTGCCAGCAGCCTCGACAGGGGTGTCACTGAAGCTTTCTTT. Amino acid sequence: CASSLDRGVTEAFF.

The V gene is TRBV19, the J gene TRBJ2-7; weak D call: TRBD1 (6 bases). Germline V gives CDR1 LNHDA, CDR2 SQIVND (reference sequence). CDR3 size: 15 residues. Deletions cut 1 base from V and 2 bases from J, with 12 bases between. Here the CDR3 DNA reads TGTGCCAGTAGTATAGTTCACGGACAGCCCTACGAGCAGTACTTC. Amino acid sequence: CASSIVHGQPYEQYF.

Only a few counts were recorded for this clone. The chain joins TRBV7-7 to TRBJ1-1; D is unclear. This CDR3 spans 13 amino acids. Germline V CDR1 and CDR2: SSHAT, FNYEAQ (reference sequence). Trimming pared 7 bases from V and 1 base from J, leaving 10 bases between. The CDR3 region is CASTLTPNTEAFF. CDR3 in DNA: TGTGCCAGCACCCTAACCCCGAACACTGAAGCTTTCTTT. The entire variable domain, with the rest obtained from reference TRBV7-7 and TRBJ1-1, is as follows: GAGVSQSPRYKVTKRGQDVTLRCDPISSHATLYWYQQALGQGPEFLTYFNYEAQPDKSGLPSDRFSAERPEGSISTLTIQRTEQRDSAMYRCASTLTPNTEAFFGQGTRLTVV.

V is TRBV11-1 and J is TRBJ2-4; weak D call: TRBD1 (6 bases). Trimming cost V 3 bases and J 1 base, with 7 bases left between them. This CDR3 has 14 residues. In germline, CDR1 is SGHAT, CDR2 FQDESV (reference sequence). The CDR3 loop reads CASSLRGAKNIQYF. CDR3 coding DNA: TGTGCCAGCAGCTTGAGGGGGGCCAAAAACATTCAGTACTTC. The full variable domain, with the rest looked up from reference TRBV11-1 and TRBJ2-4, is EAEVAQSPRYKITEKSQAVAFWCDPISGHATLYWYRQILGQGPELLVQFQDESVVDDSQLPKDRFSAERLKGVDSTLKIQPAELGDSAMYLCASSLRGAKNIQYFGAGTRLSVL.

This chain connects TRBV7-9 to TRBJ1-2; D ambiguous. V lost 1 base, J lost 4 bases, and 10 bases lay in between. This CDR3 has 14 residues. Germline CDR1 reads SEHNR; CDR2 reads FQNEAQ (reference sequence). In nucleotides, the CDR3 is TGTGCCAGCAGCTTAGGTCGCCAGAGCTATGGCTACACCTTC. As protein: CASSLGRQSYGYTF.

The chain employs TRBV5-1 and TRBJ2-3, with 12 bases that match TRBD2. The CDR3 is made up of 15 amino acids. Germline trimming cut 2 bases from V and 6 bases from J; bases unmatched to any gene: 4. Germline CDR1 reads SGHRS; CDR2 reads YFSETQ. CDR3 nucleotide sequence: TGCGCCAGCAGCTTCTCCGGACTAGCGGGGGATACGCAGTATTTT. Amino acid sequence: CASSFSGLAGDTQYF.

The sample holds a few counts of this clone. J is TRBJ1-2 and V is TRBV25-1; no firm D call. V was pared by 3 bases and J by 9 bases, with 8 bases between. The CDR3 length is 11 residues. The germline CDR1 and CDR2 sequences are MGHDK and SYGVNS. The CDR3 sequence: CASSDSFSYTF. CDR3 DNA sequence: TGTGCCAGCAGTGATTCGTTCAGCTACACCTTC.

The rearrangement links TRBV15 to TRBJ2-7, with D hard to call. Germline V gives CDR1 LNHNV, CDR2 YYDKDF (reference sequence). This CDR3 comprises 13 residues. V gave up 3 bases and J gave up 3 bases, with 9 bases separating them. CDR3 DNA sequence: TGTGCCACCAGCAGGGGTTACAGCTACGAGCAGTACTTC. Amino acid sequence: CATSRGYSYEQYF.

The rearrangement uses TRBV5-1 and TRBJ2-7, with D perhaps being TRBD1 or TRBD2 (5 bases each). V was cut by 10 bases and J by 1 base, with 18 bases left in between. Looked up from germline, CDR1 is SGHRS and CDR2 is YFSETQ. The CDR3 totals 14 residues. In DNA form, the CDR3 reads TGCGCCCCGGGCCGGGACGATACTTCCTACGAGCAGTACTTC. Protein product: CAPGRDDTSYEQYF. Filled out from reference TRBV5-1 and TRBJ2-7, the complete variable domain reads KAGVTQTPRYLIKTRGQQVTLSCSPISGHRSVSWYQQTPGQGLQFLFEYFSETQRNKGNFPGRFSGRQFSNSRSEMNVSTLELGDSALYLCAPGRDDTSYEQYFGPGTRLTVT.

The rearrangement uses TRBV10-3 and TRBJ1-6; TRBD1 matches 7 bases. The CDR3 is 15 residues long. Trimming at V came to 6 bases and at J to 7 bases, leaving 9 bases not matched to a gene. Germline CDR1 and CDR2: ENHRY and SYGVKD. CDR3 in amino acids: CAISQGGAGNSPLHF. CDR3 nucleotides: TGTGCCATCAGCCAGGGGGGGGCCGGGAATTCACCCCTCCACTTT.

This sequence joins TRBV24-1 and TRBJ2-5; D gene uncertain. CDR3 length: 11 residues. V shed 5 bases and J shed 5 bases, with 5 bases lying between them. Germline loops: CDR1 KGHDR, CDR2 SFDVKD. The DNA for the CDR3 is TGTGCCACCAGTGCCGGGGAGACCCAGTACTTC. It encodes CATSAGETQYF.